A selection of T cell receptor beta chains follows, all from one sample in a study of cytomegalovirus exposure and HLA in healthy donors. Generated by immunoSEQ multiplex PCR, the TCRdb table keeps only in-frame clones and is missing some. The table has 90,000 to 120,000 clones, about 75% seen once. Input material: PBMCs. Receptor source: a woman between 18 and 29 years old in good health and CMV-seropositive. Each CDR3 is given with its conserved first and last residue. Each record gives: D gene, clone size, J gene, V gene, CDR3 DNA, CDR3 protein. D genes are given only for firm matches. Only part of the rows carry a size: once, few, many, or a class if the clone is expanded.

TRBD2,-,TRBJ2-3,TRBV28,TGTGCCAGCTTGGCTAGCGGTGCAGATACGCAGTATTTT,CASLASGADTQYF
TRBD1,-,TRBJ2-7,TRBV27,TGTGCCAGCAGTCTAGGACAGGGGACCTACGAGCAGTACTTC,CASSLGQGTYEQYF
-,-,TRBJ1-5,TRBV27,TGTGCCAGCAGTTTATCGGGGGCCTTCAATCAGCCCCAGCATTTT,CASSLSGAFNQPQHF
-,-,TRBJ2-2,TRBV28,TGTGCCAGCAGCCGAGGTGGGAACACCGGGGAGCTGTTTTTT,CASSRGGNTGELFF
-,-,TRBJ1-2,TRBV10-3,TGTGCCATCGCACTCGGGGGGGGCGATGGTGGCTACACCTTC,CAIALGGGDGGYTF
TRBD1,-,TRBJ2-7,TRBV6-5,TGTGCCAGCAGTTACTCGAGAGGGACAGGGGGTTTCGAGCAGTACTTC,CASSYSRGTGGFEQYF
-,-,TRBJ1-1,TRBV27,TGTGCCAGCAGTTTGGAGACCCGTGGAACTGAAGCTTTCTTT,CASSLETRGTEAFF
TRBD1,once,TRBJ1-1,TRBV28,TGTGCCACGGACAGGGAATTGAACACTGAAGCTTTCTTT,CATDRELNTEAFF
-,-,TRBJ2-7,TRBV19,TGTGCCAGTAGTATGGGGACTGGCGAGCAGTACTTC,CASSMGTGEQYF
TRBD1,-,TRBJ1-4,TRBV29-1,TGCAGCGTTGTCGGTCGGACAGGGGCGAGCGAAAAACTGTTTTTT,CSVVGRTGASEKLFF
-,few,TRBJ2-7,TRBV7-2,TGTGCCAGCAGCCAAAATGGGCAGGCCTACGAGCAGTACTTC,CASSQNGQAYEQYF
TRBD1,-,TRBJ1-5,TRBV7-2,TGTGCCAGCAGCTTAGTTCAGGGGGGCTATAGCAATCAGCCCCAGCATTTT,CASSLVQGGYSNQPQHF
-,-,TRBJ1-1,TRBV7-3,TGTGCCAGCAGCCCCCAGGGCTCGAACACTGAAGCTTTCTTT,CASSPQGSNTEAFF
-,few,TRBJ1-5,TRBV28,TGTGCCAGCAGTTCGGTAGCTGCCAATCAGCCCCAGCATTTT,CASSSVAANQPQHF
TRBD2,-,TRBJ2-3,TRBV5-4,TGTGCCAGCAGCTATGGGACTAGCGGGAGTGCAGATGCGCAGTATTTT,CASSYGTSGSADAQYF
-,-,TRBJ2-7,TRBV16,TGTGCCAGCAGCCGCCCGACTTACTACGAGCAGTACTTC,CASSRPTYYEQYF
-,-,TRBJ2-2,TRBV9,TGTGCCAGCAGCGTAGTTGCTAGCCCCACCGGGGAGCTGTTTTTT,CASSVVASPTGELFF
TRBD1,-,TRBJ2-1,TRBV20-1,TGCAGTGCGCGAGGGGACAGGGAGCAGTTCTTC,CSARGDREQFF
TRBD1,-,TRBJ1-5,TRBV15,TGTGCCACCAGCCGCGGACAGGTTAGCAATCAGCCCCAGCATTTT,CATSRGQVSNQPQHF
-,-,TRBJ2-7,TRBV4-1,TGCGCCAGCAGCCCGTCGGGTACGGTGAGCTCCTACGAGCAGTACTTC,CASSPSGTVSSYEQYF
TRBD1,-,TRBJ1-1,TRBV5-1,TGCGCCAGCAGCTTGAGGGCAGGGGGCAACACTGAAGCTTTCTTT,CASSLRAGGNTEAFF
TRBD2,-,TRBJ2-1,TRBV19,TGTGCCAGTGGGACTAGCGGATACAATGAGCAGTTCTTC,CASGTSGYNEQFF
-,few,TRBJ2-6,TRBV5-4,TGTGCCAGCCCGGAGGTCTCTGGGGCCAACGTCCTGACTTTC,CASPEVSGANVLTF
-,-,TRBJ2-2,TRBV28,TGTGCCAGCAGTTTAGCTAGCGACTACACCGGGGAGCTGTTTTTT,CASSLASDYTGELFF
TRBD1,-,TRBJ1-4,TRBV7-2,TGTGCCAGCAGCTTAGGGGACAGGGAGAATGAAAAACTGTTTTTT,CASSLGDRENEKLFF
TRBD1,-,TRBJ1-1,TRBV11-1,TGTGCCAGCAGCTTGGACAGGGAAGCTTTCTTT,CASSLDREAFF
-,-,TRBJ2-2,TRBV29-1,TGCAGCGTTGAACCCGGGGCCGGGGAGCTGTTTTTT,CSVEPGAGELFF
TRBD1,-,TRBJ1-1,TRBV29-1,TGCAGCTTCCACAGGGGGCAGAACACTGAAGCTTTCTTT,CSFHRGQNTEAFF
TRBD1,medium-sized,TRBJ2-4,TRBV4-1,TGCGCCAGCAGCCGACAGGGCGAAGGCATTCAGTACTTC,CASSRQGEGIQYF
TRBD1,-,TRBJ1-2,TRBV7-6,TGTGCCAGCAGCCCGCGACAGGGTTATGGCTACACCTTC,CASSPRQGYGYTF
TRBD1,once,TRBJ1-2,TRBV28,TGTGCCAGCAGTTCCGAAGGACAGGGCCACGGATATGGCTACACCTTC,CASSSEGQGHGYGYTF
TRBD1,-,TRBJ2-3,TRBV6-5,TGTGCCAGCAGTTACTCGGGACAGCCCACAGATACGCAGTATTTT,CASSYSGQPTDTQYF
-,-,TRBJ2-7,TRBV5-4,TGTGCCAGCAGCTTAACAGGGAGCTCCTACGAGCAGTACTTC,CASSLTGSSYEQYF
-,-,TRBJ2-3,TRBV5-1,TGCGCCAGCAGCTGGGCAGGGGTCACAGATACGCAGTATTTT,CASSWAGVTDTQYF
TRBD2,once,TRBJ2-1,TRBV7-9,TGTGCCAGCAGCCCACGACTAGCGGGTGAGCAGTTCTTC,CASSPRLAGEQFF
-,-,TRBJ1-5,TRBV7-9,TGTGCCAGCAGCTTGGGGGGGGGCAATCAGCCCCAGCATTTT,CASSLGGGNQPQHF
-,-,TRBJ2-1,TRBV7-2,TGTGCCAGCAGAGAGGGACTTTTCAATGAGCAGTTCTTC,CASREGLFNEQFF
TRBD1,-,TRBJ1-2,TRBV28,TGTGCCAGCAGTCGCCCCGGACAGGGGGACTATGGCTACACCTTC,CASSRPGQGDYGYTF
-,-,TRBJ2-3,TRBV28,TGTGCCAGCAGTTTAGGGGGGAGCACAGATACGCAGTATTTT,CASSLGGSTDTQYF
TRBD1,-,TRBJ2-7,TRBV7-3,TGTGCCAGCAGCTCGGACAGGGGAGCCTACGAGCAGTACTTC,CASSSDRGAYEQYF
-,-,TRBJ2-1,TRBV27,TGTGCCAGCAGTTTAGACCTGGGGGCAACAAATTCTAATGAGCAGTTCTTC,CASSLDLGATNSNEQFF
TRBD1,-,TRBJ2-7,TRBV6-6,TGTGCCAGCAGGCGCCGGGACAGGACCTACGAGCAGTACTTC,CASRRRDRTYEQYF
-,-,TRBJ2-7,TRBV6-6,TGTGCCAGCAGTTACCAGACCGGGGGAGAGTACGAGCAGTACTTC,CASSYQTGGEYEQYF
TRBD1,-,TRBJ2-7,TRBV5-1,TGCGCCAGCAGCTCGACAGGGATTTACGAGCAGTACTTC,CASSSTGIYEQYF
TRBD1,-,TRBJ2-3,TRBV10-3,TGTGCCACCGGGACAGATTCAGATACGCAGTATTTT,CATGTDSDTQYF
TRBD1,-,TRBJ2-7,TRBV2,TGTGCCAGCAGTGAATTGGGGACAGGGTTGTACGAGCAGTACTTC,CASSELGTGLYEQYF